A selection of T cell receptor beta chains follows, all from one sample in a study of blood T cell repertoires in COVID-19. The method was immunoSEQ multiplex PCR; TCRdb's version includes in-frame clones alone and lacks a portion of them. The sample consists of about 200,000 clones, about 82% of them appearing once. The sequenced sample consisted of peripheral blood. These receptor sequences come from a woman of 80 years or more with acute or convalescent COVID-19. The CDR3 runs from the conserved cysteine through the conserved F or W. A D gene is named only where the DNA matches it firmly. Clone size is given for some rows only: seen once, a few or many times, or a class if the clone is expanded.

V: TRBV3-1/TRBV3-2
D: -
size: -
J: TRBJ1-3
DNA: TGTGCCAGCAGCCAGGTTCTGGGGCCTGGAAACACCATATATTTT
CDR3: CASSQVLGPGNTIYF

V: TRBV3-1/TRBV3-2
D: -
size: once
J: TRBJ2-2
DNA: TGTGCCAGCAGCCAAGACCGAGTGACCGGGGAGCTGTTTTTT
CDR3: CASSQDRVTGELFF

V: TRBV11-3
D: TRBD1
size: -
J: TRBJ1-3
DNA: TGTGCCAGCAGCCTCAGGGACAGTGGAAACACCATATATTTT
CDR3: CASSLRDSGNTIYF

V: TRBV5-4
D: -
size: -
J: TRBJ1-4
DNA: TGTGCCAGCAGCTTGGGGGCTGGAATGGCGAGGGGGGAAAAACTGTTTTTT
CDR3: CASSLGAGMARGEKLFF

V: TRBV7-2
D: -
size: -
J: TRBJ2-2
DNA: TGTGCCAGCAGCTTAGGTCTCACAGGACCCGGGGAGCTGTTTTTT
CDR3: CASSLGLTGPGELFF

V: TRBV4-3
D: -
size: -
J: TRBJ2-5
DNA: TGCGCCAGCAGCCAAGTCCCAGGGGTAGAGACCCAGTACTTC
CDR3: CASSQVPGVETQYF

V: TRBV6-5
D: TRBD1
size: once
J: TRBJ1-2
DNA: TGTGCCAGCAGTTACTCGACAACAGGGGCCCCAAGTGGCTACACCTTC
CDR3: CASSYSTTGAPSGYTF

V: TRBV19
D: TRBD1
size: -
J: TRBJ1-1
DNA: TGTGCCAGTAGTATGGGCCGTCCCTCAGGGGGATCGAGCACTGAAGCTTTCTTT
CDR3: CASSMGRPSGGSSTEAFF

V: TRBV9
D: TRBD2
size: once
J: TRBJ2-3
DNA: TGTGCCAGCAGTGGGGGGGGAGGCACAGATACGCAGTATTTT
CDR3: CASSGGGGTDTQYF

V: TRBV18
D: -
size: -
J: TRBJ1-4
DNA: TGTGCCAGCTCACCAAGGACTCCTGCAACTAATGAAAAACTGTTTTTT
CDR3: CASSPRTPATNEKLFF

V: TRBV18
D: -
size: -
J: TRBJ2-3
DNA: TGTGCCAGCTCACGAACCCGACAGACAGATACGCAGTATTTT
CDR3: CASSRTRQTDTQYF

V: TRBV28
D: -
size: -
J: TRBJ2-7
DNA: TGTGCCAGCACCTACTCCAGGGGGGCGAGTAACGAGCAGTACTTC
CDR3: CASTYSRGASNEQYF

V: TRBV5-6
D: -
size: -
J: TRBJ1-2
DNA: TGTGCCAGCAGCTTTACACCGGAGTCCGGGGGCTACACCTTC
CDR3: CASSFTPESGGYTF

V: TRBV6-5
D: -
size: -
J: TRBJ2-3
DNA: TGTGCCAGCAGCCGACCGGGTTGGTTGGGAGATACGCAGTATTTT
CDR3: CASSRPGWLGDTQYF

V: TRBV28
D: TRBD2
size: -
J: TRBJ2-7
DNA: TGTGCCAGCAGCCCGGGACTAGCGGGCCCCTACGAGCAGTACTTC
CDR3: CASSPGLAGPYEQYF

V: TRBV4-1
D: TRBD2
size: -
J: TRBJ2-1
DNA: TGCGCCAGCAGCCAAGATTCTCGGCTAGCGGGAGTCTACAATGAGCAGTTCTTC
CDR3: CASSQDSRLAGVYNEQFF

V: TRBV14
D: -
size: -
J: TRBJ1-1
DNA: TGTGCCAGCAGCCTGGGAGGGAACACTGAAGCTTTCTTT
CDR3: CASSLGGNTEAFF

V: TRBV7-2
D: TRBD2
size: few
J: TRBJ2-1
DNA: TGTGCCAGCAGCGCGACTAGCGGGCCTTACAATGAGCAGTTCTTC
CDR3: CASSATSGPYNEQFF

V: TRBV7-9
D: -
size: -
J: TRBJ2-3
DNA: TGTGCCAGCAGCCCAGACACAGATACGCAGTATTTT
CDR3: CASSPDTDTQYF

V: TRBV10-3
D: -
size: -
J: TRBJ2-1
DNA: TGTGCCATCAGTGAGCAACCGGGACTTTATGAGCAGTTCTTC
CDR3: CAISEQPGLYEQFF

V: TRBV10-3
D: -
size: -
J: TRBJ1-2
DNA: TGTGCCATCAGTGAGGGGGCCTCTAACTATGGCTACACCTTC
CDR3: CAISEGASNYGYTF

V: TRBV6-1
D: TRBD2
size: -
J: TRBJ2-1
DNA: TGTGCCAGCAGTGAACCGGCTAGCGGGTACAATGAGCAGTTCTTC
CDR3: CASSEPASGYNEQFF

V: TRBV6-5
D: TRBD2
size: -
J: TRBJ2-3
DNA: TGTGCCAGCAGACGGACTAGCGGGGGGGTTTATACGCAGTATTTT
CDR3: CASRRTSGGVYTQYF

V: TRBV19
D: TRBD2
size: -
J: TRBJ2-3
DNA: TGTGCCAGTAGTAATCTAGCGGGGGGCACAGATACGCAGTATTTT
CDR3: CASSNLAGGTDTQYF

V: TRBV11-3
D: TRBD2
size: -
J: TRBJ2-7
DNA: TGTGCCAGCAGCTTAGCCGGGACTAGCGGGGACAAGCAGTACTTC
CDR3: CASSLAGTSGDKQYF

V: TRBV21-1
D: -
size: -
J: TRBJ1-1
DNA: TGTGCCAGGGAGGGACAGGGGAACACTGAAGCTTTCTTT
CDR3: CAREGQGNTEAFF

V: TRBV4-1
D: TRBD1
size: once
J: TRBJ2-3
DNA: TGCGCCAGCAGGCGGACAGGGGAGGTGAGCACAGATACGCAGTATTTT
CDR3: CASRRTGEVSTDTQYF

V: TRBV7-8
D: -
size: -
J: TRBJ1-5
DNA: TGTGCCAGCAGCTCGTCCCAGGGGCTCAATCAGCCCCAGCATTTT
CDR3: CASSSSQGLNQPQHF

V: TRBV9
D: -
size: once
J: TRBJ1-3
DNA: TGTGCCAGCAGCCCCGCGGGGGTGGGCTCTGGAAACACCATATATTTT
CDR3: CASSPAGVGSGNTIYF

V: TRBV7-3
D: -
size: -
J: TRBJ2-7
DNA: TGTGCCAGCAGCTTAAGTGGCGGCTTAAGCTCCTACGAGCAGTACTTC
CDR3: CASSLSGGLSSYEQYF

V: TRBV11-3
D: -
size: -
J: TRBJ2-3
DNA: TGTGCCAGCAGCTTAGGCACAGGTCACACAGATACGCAGTATTTT
CDR3: CASSLGTGHTDTQYF

V: TRBV2
D: TRBD2
size: -
J: TRBJ2-7
DNA: TGTGCCAGCAGTCTCGCGGGGGGCTACGAGCAGTACTTC
CDR3: CASSLAGGYEQYF

V: TRBV4-3
D: -
size: -
J: TRBJ2-7
DNA: TGCGCCAGCAGCCAAGATAACTCATACTACGAGCAGTACTTC
CDR3: CASSQDNSYYEQYF

V: TRBV28
D: TRBD1
size: -
J: TRBJ1-2
DNA: TGTGCCAGCAGTTTACAGGGGGCGGCCGGCTATGGCTACACCTTC
CDR3: CASSLQGAAGYGYTF

V: TRBV19
D: TRBD2
size: -
J: TRBJ2-1
DNA: TGTGCCAGTAGAGACCCCGGACTAGCGGGGGAGATGAACACACGGGCCAATGAGCAGTTCTTC
CDR3: CASRDPGLAGEMNTRANEQFF

V: TRBV2
D: -
size: -
J: TRBJ2-5
DNA: TGTGCCAGCAGTGTGGGGACACAAGAAGAGACCCAGTACTTC
CDR3: CASSVGTQEETQYF

V: TRBV7-2
D: TRBD1
size: -
J: TRBJ2-4
DNA: TGTGCCAGCAGCTTCGATGGGACAGGGACCATTCAGTACTTC
CDR3: CASSFDGTGTIQYF

V: TRBV4-3
D: -
size: once
J: TRBJ2-6
DNA: TGCGCCAGCAGCCACCAAACAGGCGCCACTTCCTCTGGGGCCAACGTCCTGACTTTC
CDR3: CASSHQTGATSSGANVLTF

V: TRBV19
D: -
size: -
J: TRBJ1-1
DNA: TGTGCCAGTAGTGCCACGTGGAGGACTGAAGCTTTCTTT
CDR3: CASSATWRTEAFF

V: TRBV27
D: TRBD1
size: -
J: TRBJ2-7
DNA: TGTGCCATCCGTCCCGGACAGGGGGCTTACGAGCAGTACTTC
CDR3: CAIRPGQGAYEQYF

V: TRBV10-3
D: -
size: -
J: TRBJ2-6
DNA: TGTGCCATCAGTGCTGAAGCGGGTCGCTCTGGGGCCAACGTCCTGACTTTC
CDR3: CAISAEAGRSGANVLTF

V: TRBV7-2
D: TRBD1
size: -
J: TRBJ1-3
DNA: TGTGCCAGCAGCGAGGGACAGTTCTCTGGAAACACCATATATTTT
CDR3: CASSEGQFSGNTIYF

V: TRBV24-1
D: -
size: -
J: TRBJ2-2
DNA: TGTGCCACCAGTGACCCCGGACTTAACACCGGGGAGCTGTTTTTT
CDR3: CATSDPGLNTGELFF

V: TRBV7-3
D: TRBD2
size: once
J: TRBJ2-3
DNA: TGTGCCAGCAGCCCGGGACTAGCGGGCCCCACAGATACGCAGTATTTT
CDR3: CASSPGLAGPTDTQYF

V: TRBV20-1
D: -
size: -
J: TRBJ2-7
DNA: TGCAGTGCTAGTAGCGGTTCCTACGAGCAGTACTTC
CDR3: CSASSGSYEQYF

V: TRBV6-2/TRBV6-3
D: -
size: -
J: TRBJ1-2
DNA: TGTGCCAGCAGTTACGGGGTCCCGACCGGGGATGGCTACACCTTC
CDR3: CASSYGVPTGDGYTF

V: TRBV7-7
D: TRBD1
size: -
J: TRBJ2-1
DNA: TGTGCTAGCAGCTCCGGACAGGGGGCGTTCAATGAGCAGTTCTTC
CDR3: CASSSGQGAFNEQFF

V: TRBV21-1
D: -
size: -
J: TRBJ2-7
DNA: TGTGCCAGCAGCACCGTGACTAGCGGGAGTTTAATTACGGGCGAGCAGTACTTC
CDR3: CASSTVTSGSLITGEQYF